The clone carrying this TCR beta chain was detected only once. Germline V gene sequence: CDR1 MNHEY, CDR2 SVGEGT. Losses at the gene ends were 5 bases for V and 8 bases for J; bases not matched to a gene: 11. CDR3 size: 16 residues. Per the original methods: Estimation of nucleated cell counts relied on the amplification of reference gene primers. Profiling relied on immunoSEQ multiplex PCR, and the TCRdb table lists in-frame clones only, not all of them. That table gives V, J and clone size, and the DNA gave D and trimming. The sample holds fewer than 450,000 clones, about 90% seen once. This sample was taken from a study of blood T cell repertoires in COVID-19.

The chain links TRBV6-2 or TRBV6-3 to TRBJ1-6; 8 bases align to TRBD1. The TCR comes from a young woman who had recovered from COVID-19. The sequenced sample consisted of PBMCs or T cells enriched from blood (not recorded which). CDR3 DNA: TGTGCCAGCAGTCAGACGACCGGGACAGGTCATTCACCCCTCCACTTT. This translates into CASSQTTGTGHSPLHF.